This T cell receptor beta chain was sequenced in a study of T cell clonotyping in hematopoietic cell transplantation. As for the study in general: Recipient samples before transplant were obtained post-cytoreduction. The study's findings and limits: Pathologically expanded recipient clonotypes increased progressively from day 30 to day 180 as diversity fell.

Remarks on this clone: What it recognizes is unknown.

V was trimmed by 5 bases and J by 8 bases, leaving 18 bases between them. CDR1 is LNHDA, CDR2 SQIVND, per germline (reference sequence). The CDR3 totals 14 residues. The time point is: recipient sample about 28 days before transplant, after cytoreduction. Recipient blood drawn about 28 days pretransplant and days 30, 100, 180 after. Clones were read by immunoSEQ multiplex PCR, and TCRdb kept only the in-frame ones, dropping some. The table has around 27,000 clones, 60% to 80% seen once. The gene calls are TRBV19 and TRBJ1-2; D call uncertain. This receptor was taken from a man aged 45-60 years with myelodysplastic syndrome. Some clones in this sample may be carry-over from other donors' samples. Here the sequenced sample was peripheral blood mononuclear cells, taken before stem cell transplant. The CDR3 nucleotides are TGTGCCAGTAGTCCCCCCCACAGAGCTCGAGGCTACACCTTC. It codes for CASSPPHRARGYTF.